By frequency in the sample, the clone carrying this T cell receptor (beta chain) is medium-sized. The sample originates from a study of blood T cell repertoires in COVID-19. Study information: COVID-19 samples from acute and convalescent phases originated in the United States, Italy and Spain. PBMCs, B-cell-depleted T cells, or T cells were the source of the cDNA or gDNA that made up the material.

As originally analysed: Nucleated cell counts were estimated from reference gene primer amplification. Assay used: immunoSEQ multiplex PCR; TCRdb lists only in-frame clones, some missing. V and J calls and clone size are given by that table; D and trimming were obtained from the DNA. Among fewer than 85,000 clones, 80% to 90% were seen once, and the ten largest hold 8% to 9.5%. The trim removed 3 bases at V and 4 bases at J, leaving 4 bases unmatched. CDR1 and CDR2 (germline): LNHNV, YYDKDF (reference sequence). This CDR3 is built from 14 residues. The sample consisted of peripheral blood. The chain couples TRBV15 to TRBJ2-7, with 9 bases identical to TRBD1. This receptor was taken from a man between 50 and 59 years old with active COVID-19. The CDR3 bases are TGTGCCACCAGCAGCTTCGGGACAGGGTACGAGCAGTACTTC. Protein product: CATSSFGTGYEQYF.